The 26 T cell receptor beta chains listed next were all sequenced from one sample in a study of blood T cell repertoires in COVID-19 (dated by TCRdb to the early 2020s). The method was the immunoSEQ multiplex PCR assay. TCRdb holds this immuneACCESS table with in-frame rearrangements only. Some clones are missing; in checked studies, unresolved V genes explain under half, and the rest has no known cause. The sample table holds about 16,000 clones, of which around 90% were seen once. In total, the top ten clones hold more than 25% of the sample. Sequencing used peripheral blood. Source of these receptors: an elderly woman with COVID-19, enrolled during active disease.

The chain has TRBV7-8 and TRBJ1-2; tentative D call: TRBD1 (5 bases). V lost 0 bases and J lost 2, with 7 bases in between. The CDR3 is 14 residues long. Germline lookup yields CDR1 SGHVS and CDR2 FQNEAQ. CDR3 DNA: TGTGCCAGCAGCTTAGCGGGGCAGAACTATGGCTACACCTTC. It codes for CASSLAGQNYGYTF. The whole variable domain, filled in from reference TRBV7-8 and TRBJ1-2, reads GAGVSQSPRYKVAKRGQDVALRCDPISGHVSLFWYQQALGQGPEFLTYFQNEAQLDKSGLPSDRFFAERPEGSVSTLKIQRTQQEDSAVYLCASSLAGQNYGYTFGSGTRLTVV.

The chain recombines TRBV4-2 with TRBJ2-1; 7 bases line up with TRBD1. The CDR3 has 17 residues. The trim removed 1 base at V and 0 bases at J, leaving 6 bases unmatched. CDR1 is LGHNA and CDR2 is YNFKEQ in the germline V gene. The CDR3 protein is CASSQATGVGSYNEQFF. The CDR3 DNA reads TGTGCCAGCAGCCAAGCCACAGGGGTGGGCTCCTACAATGAGCAGTTCTTC.

The V gene is TRBV2, the J gene TRBJ1-3, with D perhaps matching TRBD1 (6 bases). CDR3 length: 13 residues. Germline CDR1 and CDR2: SNHLY and FYNNEI. V lost 7 bases, J lost 2 bases, and 9 bases lay in between. The CDR3 coding sequence is TGTGCCAGCATTAACAGGGCTGGAAACACCATATATTTT. Its protein product is CASINRAGNTIYF.

The gene calls are TRBV19 and TRBJ2-1, with TRBD2 matching over 9 bases. There are 18 residues in the CDR3. The trim removed 2 bases at V and 6 bases at J, leaving 14 bases unmatched. In germline, CDR1 is LNHDA, CDR2 SQIVND (reference sequence). The DNA of the CDR3 is TGTGCCAGTAGTATATCCCTTGGTGAGCGGGGGGCCCCCAATGAGCAGTTCTTC. It encodes CASSISLGERGAPNEQFF.

The chain's CDR3 is CASGLNQPQHF. As DNA, the CDR3 is TGTGCTAGTGGTCTCAATCAGCCCCAGCATTTT. The V call is TRBV12-5, the J call TRBJ1-5, with D uncertain. This CDR3 has 11 amino acids. Germline assignment: CDR1 LGHNT and CDR2 FRNRAP. Trimming took 5 bases from V and 3 from J, leaving 2 bases between them.

The chain employs TRBV5-6 and TRBJ1-6, with 8 bases matching TRBD1. This CDR3 comprises 19 residues. After removal of 4 bases from V and 7 bases from J, the junction contained 19 bases not matched to a gene. CDR1 is SGHDT, CDR2 YYEEEE, per germline. The CDR3 DNA sequence: TGTGCCAGCAGCCCACGACAGGGGAACGTATATATTTTGAATTCACCCCTCCACTTT. It translates to CASSPRQGNVYILNSPLHF.

The chain couples TRBV4-3 to TRBJ2-2, with 7 bases aligning to TRBD1. The CDR3 spans 15 residues. V shed 3 bases, J shed 7 bases, and the junction held 8 bases outside the gene matches. CDR1 LGHNA and CDR2 YSLEER come from the germline V gene. CDR3 nucleotide sequence: TGCGCCAGCAGCCAGACGACAGGGTGGAACGGGGAGCTGTTTTTT. It codes for CASSQTTGWNGELFF.

This clone appeared a few times. The chain recombines TRBV12-5 with TRBJ2-3; D may be TRBD1 (7 bases). Germline loops: CDR1 LGHNT, CDR2 FRNRAP. Trimming cost V 4 bases and J 1 base, with 12 bases left between them. This CDR3 is built from 15 residues. This CDR3 is CASGSPGGRTDTQYF. DNA for the CDR3: TGTGCTAGTGGTTCTCCAGGGGGGCGCACAGATACGCAGTATTTT. The full variable domain, its missing parts supplied by reference TRBV12-5 and TRBJ2-3, is DARVTQTPRHKVTEMGQEVTMRCQPILGHNTVFWYRQTMMQGLELLAYFRNRAPLDDSGMPKDRFSAEMPDATLATLKIQPSEPRDSAVYFCASGSPGGRTDTQYFGPGTRLTVL.

The rearrangement links TRBV27 to TRBJ2-7; maybe TRBD2 (6 bases). The CDR3 length is 13 residues. Germline V lookup: CDR1 MNHEY, CDR2 SMNVEV (reference sequence). With 2 bases removed from V and 4 bases from J, the gap between germline ends came to 9 bases. The DNA for the CDR3 is TGTGCCAGCAGTTTAAAGGCGGGGTACGAGCAGTACTTC. Protein product: CASSLKAGYEQYF.

The rearrangement uses TRBV5-4 and TRBJ1-1; 8 bases fit TRBD1. V lost 5 bases, J lost 10 bases, and 16 bases stayed unmatched. The CDR3 length is 15 residues. Germline CDR1 and CDR2: SGHNT and YYREEE (reference sequence). This chain's CDR3 is CASRRQGFDPFRAFF. CDR3 bases: TGTGCCAGCAGGCGACAGGGGTTCGACCCTTTCCGAGCTTTCTTT.

CDR3 nucleotides: TGTGCCACCAGACTAGCGAACAATGAGCAGTTCTTC. Translation: CATRLANNEQFF. The J gene is TRBJ2-1, the V gene TRBV10-3; TRBD2 aligns across 8 bases. From germline, CDR1 is ENHRY and CDR2 SYGVKD. V lost 10 bases and J lost 5; bases outside the gene matches: 4. CDR3 length: 12 residues.

The rearrangement joins TRBV5-1 to TRBJ2-3; tentatively, D is TRBD2 (6 bases). The CDR3 runs 15 residues. Germline V gene data show CDR1 as SGHRS and CDR2 as YFSETQ. Trimming shortened V by 4 bases and J by 2 bases, and 14 bases separated the two germline ends. The CDR3 DNA reads as TGCGCCAGCAGCACCGGGGGTGGGACCACAGATACGCAGTATTTT. Protein: CASSTGGGTTDTQYF.

The CDR3 DNA reads as TGTGCCAGCAGTTCGGACAGGTTCTACACCTTC. This encodes CASSSDRFYTF. The rearrangement joins TRBV28 to TRBJ1-2; 7 bases fit TRBD1. Per the germline V gene, CDR1 is MDHEN and CDR2 is SYDVKM. Trimming removed 4 bases from V and 10 bases from J; junction bases left unmatched: 3. The CDR3 contains 11 residues.

V usage is TRBV6-6 and J usage is TRBJ1-4, with no clear D. V lost 7 bases, J lost 5 bases, and 14 bases lay in between. Germline assignment: CDR1 MNHNY and CDR2 SVGAGI (reference sequence). This CDR3 is built from 14 residues. The CDR3 is CASIRSGQNEKLFF. The CDR3 DNA follows: TGTGCCAGCATCCGATCTGGCCAGAATGAAAAACTGTTTTTT.

The chain couples TRBV7-9 to TRBJ2-7; 12 bases are shared with TRBD2. The CDR3 covers 17 residues. Germline V gene lookup returns CDR1 SEHNR and CDR2 FQNEAQ (reference sequence). Trimming cost V 3 bases and J 0 bases; bases outside gene matches: 6. CDR3 nucleotides: TGTGCCAGCAGCTTTAGACTAGCGGGAGAGGGCTCCTACGAGCAGTACTTC. It codes for CASSFRLAGEGSYEQYF.

The rearrangement uses TRBV18 and TRBJ2-3, with 11 bases aligning to TRBD2. Germline CDR1 and CDR2: KGHSH and LQKENI. The junction had 7 bases not matched to a gene; V was cut back by 3 bases and J by 2 bases. The CDR3 runs 17 residues. CDR3 nucleotide sequence: TGTGCCAGCTCACCGATGACTAGCGGGGCCATCACAGATACGCAGTATTTT. The encoded protein is CASSPMTSGAITDTQYF.

The chain links TRBV4-3 to TRBJ2-3; D may be TRBD2 (5 bases). This CDR3 has 19 amino acids. The germline V gene encodes CDR1 LGHNA and CDR2 YSLEER. The V gene lost 0 bases and the J gene lost 0 bases, with 19 bases spanning the gap. Written as DNA, the CDR3 is TGCGCCAGCAGCCAAGATCGGAGTGTTGGAGCGGCTAGCACAGATACGCAGTATTTT. Protein sequence: CASSQDRSVGAASTDTQYF.

The CDR3 nucleotides are TGTGCCAGCAGGACGACAGGGTCTTATGGCTACACCTTC. Protein: CASRTTGSYGYTF. The chain uses TRBV6-6 and TRBJ1-2; TRBD1 matches at 7 bases. Germline CDR1 reads MNHNY; CDR2 reads SVGAGI (reference sequence). V shed 6 bases and J 5 bases; nucleotides not matched to a gene: 6. This CDR3 comprises 13 residues.

The V gene is TRBV4-3, the J gene TRBJ2-3; maybe TRBD2 (6 bases). Germline CDR1 and CDR2: LGHNA and YSLEER. The CDR3 runs 16 residues. V was clipped by 0 bases and J by 1 base, with 11 bases between them. CDR3 protein: CASSQDAGRGTDTQYF. The CDR3 nucleotides are TGCGCCAGCAGCCAAGATGCGGGGCGGGGCACAGATACGCAGTATTTT.

V gene TRBV6-5 combines with J gene TRBJ2-5; D might be TRBD2 (5 bases). Trimming took 0 bases from V and 2 from J, leaving 13 bases between them. Germline values: CDR1 MNHEY, CDR2 SVGAGI. The CDR3 length is 16 residues. This CDR3 is CASSYSIGSWQETQYF. The CDR3 nucleotides are TGTGCCAGCAGTTACTCGATAGGGAGTTGGCAAGAGACCCAGTACTTC.

This chain links TRBV12-2 with TRBJ2-2; the D call TRBD1 from the table was never checked on the DNA. TRBV12-2 corresponds to a pseudogene. CDR3 size: 15 residues. The CDR3 loop reads CASRLLGQYTGELFF. The CDR3 DNA reads TGTGCAAGTCGCTTACTCGGACAGTACACCGGGGAGCTGTTTTTT.

The rearrangement uses TRBV3-1 (or the pseudogene TRBV3-2) and TRBJ2-2, with D unresolved. The CDR3 extends over 16 amino acids. The V and J ends lost 0 bases and 5 bases respectively, with 13 bases between them. Germline V CDR1 and CDR2: LGHDT, YNNKEL (reference sequence). In DNA, the CDR3 is TGTGCCAGCAGCCAAGATCGGAGCGTTTGGACCGGGGAGCTGTTTTTT. This encodes CASSQDRSVWTGELFF.

The V call is TRBV29-1, the J call TRBJ2-1; 8 bases are shared with TRBD2. Looked up from germline, CDR1 is SQVTM and CDR2 is ANQGSEA. V was clipped by 7 bases and J by 7 bases; unmatched bases: 6. CDR3 length: 12 residues. CDR3 nucleotide sequence: TGCAGCGGGGGCGGGACTAGAAATGAGCAGTTCTTC. It yields the protein CSGGGTRNEQFF.

The V call is TRBV7-2, the J call TRBJ1-1, with a weak D call TRBD1 (5 bases). The CDR3 covers 13 residues. The germline V gene has CDR1 SGHTA and CDR2 FQGNSA. Trimming shortened V by 7 bases and J by 4 bases, and 13 bases separated the two germline ends. Written as DNA, the CDR3 is TGTGCCAGCATCCCTGGGGGGTCCACTGAAGCTTTCTTT. Residues: CASIPGGSTEAFF.

The rearrangement joins TRBV2 to TRBJ1-5; D call uncertain. The CDR3 has 14 residues. The germline V and J ends were trimmed by 4 bases and 5 bases, with 12 bases remaining between them. CDR1 is SNHLY and CDR2 is FYNNEI in the germline V gene. This CDR3 is CASSGGMGDQPQHF. CDR3 coding DNA: TGTGCCAGCAGTGGAGGGATGGGAGATCAGCCCCAGCATTTT. Supplemented by reference TRBV2 and TRBJ1-5, the full variable domain reads EPEVTQTPSHQVTQMGQEVILRCVPISNHLYFYWYRQILGQKVEFLVSFYNNEISEKSEIFDDQFSVERPDGSNFTLKIRSTKLEDSAMYFCASSGGMGDQPQHFGDGTRLSIL.

The chain recombines TRBV6-5 with TRBJ2-1; D is ambiguous. Germline V gives CDR1 MNHEY, CDR2 SVGAGI. With 5 bases removed from V and 3 bases from J, the gap between germline ends came to 2 bases. This CDR3 region has 11 residues. CDR3 in amino acids: CASSLYNEQFF. CDR3 DNA: TGTGCCAGCAGTCTCTACAATGAGCAGTTCTTC.